The sequence of this T cell receptor (beta chain) was determined in a study of cytomegalovirus exposure and HLA in healthy donors. With regard to this clone: Its cognate antigen is unknown.

Study-wide points: Data from an earlier analysis indicated that most TCR beta V segments were productive either about 87% or about 30% of the time. An apparent linkage of common viral pathogens to several of the most significant clusters emerged in a later analysis.

It was with 60 Vbeta and 13 Jbeta primers that the PCR ran. Profiling relied on immunoSEQ multiplex PCR, and the TCRdb table lists in-frame clones only, not all of them. The sample shows 150,000 to 200,000 clones, and roughly 2% sits with its ten largest clones. CDR1 and CDR2 from the germline V gene are LGHNA and YNFKEQ. V lost 5 bases and J lost 0, with 13 bases in between. This CDR3 has 15 amino acids. This receptor was identified in a man aged 25-45 years in good health and CMV-seronegative. Sequenced sample: PBMCs. This sequence joins TRBV4-2 and TRBJ1-1; TRBD1 might be the D (5 bases). The chain's CDR3 is CASSWDGGMNTEAFF. CDR3 bases: TGTGCCAGCAGCTGGGACGGGGGGATGAACACTGAAGCTTTCTTT.